A selection of T cell receptor beta chains follows, all from one sample in a study of CD8+ T cells in alopecia areata. Sequenced by immunoSEQ multiplex PCR; TCRdb stores in-frame clones only, minus some. This table holds a few hundred thousand clones, about 50% found once. Source: CD4+ T cells sorted from blood, taken at week 4, from a patient treated with tofacitinib. The origin of the receptors is a human donor with alopecia areata. CDR3s include the opening cysteine and the closing phenylalanine or tryptophan. The D gene is left open where the match is weak. Expanded clones are given a class, and other clones once, few, many or no size at all.

clone size,V gene,D gene,J gene,CDR3 DNA,CDR3 protein
-,TRBV30,TRBD1,TRBJ1-6,TGTGCCTGGAGGCCGGGACAGTATAATTCACCCCTCCACTTT,CAWRPGQYNSPLHF
-,TRBV5-1,-,TRBJ2-5,TGCGCCAGCAGCTTGCGGATCCAAGAGACCCAGTACTTC,CASSLRIQETQYF
once,TRBV6-5,TRBD1,TRBJ2-4,TGTGCCAGCAGTTACTCCGCAGGGGGTGGCAGTAGCATTCAGTACTTC,CASSYSAGGGSSIQYF
-,TRBV9,-,TRBJ1-2,TGTGCCAGCAGCGTAGAAACAGCCTCTAACTATGGCTACACCTTC,CASSVETASNYGYTF
few,TRBV18,-,TRBJ2-7,TGTGCCAGCTCACCTACTCGGCAGACTTACGAGCAGTACTTC,CASSPTRQTYEQYF
-,TRBV5-4,-,TRBJ1-1,TGTGCCAGCAGCTTCCCCGACGGGACTGAAGCTTTCTTT,CASSFPDGTEAFF
-,TRBV29-1,-,TRBJ1-2,TGCAGCGTTGACATGGGAGCAGCTAACTATGGCTACACCTTC,CSVDMGAANYGYTF
-,TRBV9,TRBD1,TRBJ1-6,TGTGCCAGCAGCGCCGACAGGGTTAATTCACCCCTCCACTTT,CASSADRVNSPLHF
few,TRBV19,-,TRBJ2-1,TGTGCCAGTAGTATAAGGTTTAGCTCCTACAATGAGCAGTTCTTC,CASSIRFSSYNEQFF
-,TRBV30,-,TRBJ1-2,TGTGCCTTAACGCTGGGTTCCCTCTCCACCTTC,CALTLGSLSTF
few,TRBV30,-,TRBJ2-2,TGTGCCTGGAGCTCACGAGCCCCCTACACCGGGGAGCTGTTTTTT,CAWSSRAPYTGELFF
-,TRBV5-1,-,TRBJ2-7,TGCGCCAGCAGCGGCCGGGGGAGCTCCTACGAGCAGTACTTC,CASSGRGSSYEQYF
-,TRBV11-2,TRBD1,TRBJ1-1,TGTGCCAGCCACCGGGACAGGGGTAACACTGAAGCTTTCTTT,CASHRDRGNTEAFF
-,TRBV25-1,TRBD2,TRBJ2-5,TGTGCCAGCAGTGAATCCAGGCTAGCGGGGGCCTTTGAGTACTTC,CASSESRLAGAFEYF
few,TRBV29-1,-,TRBJ2-3,TGCAGCGTCGGAAGAGGCCCCGGGCTTACAGATACGCAGTATTTT,CSVGRGPGLTDTQYF
few,TRBV29-1,-,TRBJ2-2,TGCAGCGTTGTTCGTCCGGAAAGCGGGGAGCTGTTTTTT,CSVVRPESGELFF
-,TRBV29-1,TRBD1,TRBJ2-2,TGCAGCGGGAGGGGACAGGGACGCACCGGGGAGCTGTTTTTT,CSGRGQGRTGELFF
-,TRBV9,-,TRBJ2-1,TGTGCCAGCAGCCCCGGAGCCCCCAGCGGGTTATACAATGAGCAGTTCTTC,CASSPGAPSGLYNEQFF
-,TRBV27,TRBD1,TRBJ1-2,TGTGCCAGCAGCCCCCCCGGCAGGGGGATGACTGGCTACACCTTC,CASSPPGRGMTGYTF
-,TRBV25-1,-,TRBJ2-6,TGTGCCAGTTCACCAGATACTGGGGCCAACGTCCTGACTTTC,CASSPDTGANVLTF
many,TRBV6-6,-,TRBJ1-4,TGTGCCAGCAGTTACCAATCGAATGAAAAACTGTTTTTT,CASSYQSNEKLFF
-,TRBV6-5,TRBD1,TRBJ1-2,TGTGCCAGCAGTTTGGGGACAGCCTATGGCTACACCTTC,CASSLGTAYGYTF
once,TRBV6-4,-,TRBJ2-4,TGTGCCAGCAGCGCCTTCTCTCGGGACGAAATTCAGTACTTC,CASSAFSRDEIQYF
few,TRBV19,-,TRBJ1-1,TGTGCCAGCAAGAAGACAGGAGTAAACACTGAAGCTTTCTTT,CASKKTGVNTEAFF
-,TRBV10-3,TRBD1,TRBJ2-2,TGTGCCATCAGGGGGGACAGCGGTTCCGGGGAGCTGTTTTTT,CAIRGDSGSGELFF
-,TRBV9,-,TRBJ1-5,TGTGCCAGCAGCGTAGCTAGGGCGGGCAATCAGCCCCAGCATTTT,CASSVARAGNQPQHF
-,TRBV4-1,TRBD1,TRBJ2-7,TGCGCCAGCAGCCAAGGTGGGACAGGGGGATTCTACGAGCAGTACTTC,CASSQGGTGGFYEQYF
once,TRBV5-6,-,TRBJ2-7,TGTGCCAGCAGCTCCCGAGCCGAGCAGTACTTC,CASSSRAEQYF
-,TRBV2,TRBD1,TRBJ1-5,TGTGCCAGCAGTGATCGGACAGGGGGCAAGAAGCCCCAGCATTTT,CASSDRTGGKKPQHF
-,TRBV7-8,TRBD1,TRBJ1-2,TGTGCCAGCAGCTTAGTTGGAGGGGGCTCTGGCTACACCTTC,CASSLVGGGSGYTF
-,TRBV9,TRBD2,TRBJ2-3,TGTGCCAGCAGCGTCGGGACTAGCGCTAGCACAGATACGCAGTATTTT,CASSVGTSASTDTQYF
-,TRBV15,-,TRBJ1-1,TGTGCCACCAGCAGAGGAGGGACGACGGACACTGAAGCTTTCTTT,CATSRGGTTDTEAFF
once,TRBV2,-,TRBJ1-2,TGTGCCAGCATGGGAGATTATGGCTACACCTTC,CASMGDYGYTF
-,TRBV29-1,-,TRBJ2-7,TGCAGCGTTGAAGGCGAGGGGTCACCCTACGAGCAGTACTTC,CSVEGEGSPYEQYF
-,TRBV29-1,-,TRBJ2-1,TGCAGCGTTGGTGTGCGGGCACGGCAGTTCTTC,CSVGVRARQFF
few,TRBV29-1,-,TRBJ2-2,TGCAGCGTGGGGACCCTAGGGACCGGGGAGCTGTTTTTT,CSVGTLGTGELFF
-,TRBV9,-,TRBJ2-1,TGTGCCAGCAGCTCAGAGGGGGGTAATGAGCAGTTCTTC,CASSSEGGNEQFF
-,TRBV6-5,-,TRBJ2-7,TGTGCCAGCAGTTACCTGGGAGTCTACGAGCAGTACTTC,CASSYLGVYEQYF
-,TRBV7-2,-,TRBJ2-6,TGTGCCAGCACGCAAGAGTGGGGTCCGGGGGCCAACGTCCTGACTTTC,CASTQEWGPGANVLTF
few,TRBV7-9,-,TRBJ1-1,TGTGCCAGCAGAACCCAGGGAAACACTGAAGCTTTCTTT,CASRTQGNTEAFF
-,TRBV5-1,-,TRBJ1-1,TGCGCCAGCAGCTTGCCTGCAGGGTCAGGGGTGAACACTGAAGCTTTCTTT,CASSLPAGSGVNTEAFF
-,TRBV29-1,-,TRBJ1-1,TGCAGCGGGTGGGACACGACGGCTGAAGCTTTCTTT,CSGWDTTAEAFF
once,TRBV9,-,TRBJ1-2,TGTGCCAGCAGCCTCCACTATGGCTACACCTTC,CASSLHYGYTF
-,TRBV11-2,-,TRBJ2-2,TGTGCCAGCAGCTTACGAACGAACACCGGGGAGCTGTTTTTT,CASSLRTNTGELFF
-,TRBV5-1,-,TRBJ1-1,TGCGCCAGCAGCTTTGGAGAGAACACTGAAGCTTTCTTT,CASSFGENTEAFF
-,TRBV2,TRBD1,TRBJ2-5,TGTGCCAGCAGTCCCGGGACAGGAAAAGAGACCCAGTACTTC,CASSPGTGKETQYF
-,TRBV4-3,-,TRBJ2-1,TGCGCCAGCAGCCAAGATTTAGGGACCGCCAGCGGAGATGAGCAGTTCTTC,CASSQDLGTASGDEQFF
once,TRBV2,-,TRBJ1-6,TGTGCCAGCTCGAGGGGAGTTAGCTCACCCCTCCACTTT,CASSRGVSSPLHF
-,TRBV15,-,TRBJ1-2,TGTGCCACCAGCAGAGGTTCAGACTATGGCTACACCTTC,CATSRGSDYGYTF
-,TRBV5-1,TRBD1,TRBJ1-1,TGCGCCAGCAGCCTCCAGGGGGCTAGCACTGAAGCTTTCTTT,CASSLQGASTEAFF